The present entry profiles one T cell receptor (beta chain) with its context. Clones were read by immunoSEQ multiplex PCR, and TCRdb kept only the in-frame ones, dropping some. The table shows roughly 82,000 clones, with under 96% occurring only once. These data come from a study of technical replicates of blood from several donors. This TCR came from a human donor in good health. The source material was T cells isolated from PBMCs.

The CDR3 spells CASSMGGGRGHQPQHF. CDR3 sequence (DNA): TGTGCCAGTAGTATGGGCGGAGGCAGGGGGCATCAGCCCCAGCATTTT. This chain connects TRBV19 to TRBJ1-5; TRBD1 matches 8 bases. Germline values: CDR1 LNHDA, CDR2 SQIVND (reference sequence). Trimming took 3 bases from V and 5 from J; bases not matched to a gene: 9. The CDR3 consists of 16 residues.